This is a list of T cell receptor beta chains from one sample in a study of siplizumab effects on memory and regulatory T cells. Sequencing was performed with immunoSEQ multiplex PCR; in TCRdb, only in-frame clones are kept and a portion is missing. The data contain about 26,000 clones, around 84% of them seen just once; the ten biggest clones take up 24%. Material for sequencing was memory CD4+ T cells sorted from blood. Every receptor here comes from a human donor in good health. The CDR3 runs from the conserved cysteine through the conserved F or W. The order of the fields is J gene, D gene, V gene, clone size, CDR3 DNA, CDR3 protein. A D gene is named only where the DNA matches it firmly. A clone size is listed for some rows: how often the clone was seen (once, few, many), or a class if it is expanded.

j_gene: TRBJ2-5; d_gene: TRBD1; v_gene: TRBV28; abundance: -; CDR3nt: TGTGCCAGCAGACAAGGGCCCGGACAGGGGGCGATGGAGACCCAGTACTTC; CDR3aa: CASRQGPGQGAMETQYF
j_gene: TRBJ2-7; d_gene: -; v_gene: TRBV6-1; abundance: once; CDR3nt: TGTGCCAATGGGGATTCGTTCTCCTACGAGCAGTACTTC; CDR3aa: CANGDSFSYEQYF
j_gene: TRBJ2-5; d_gene: TRBD2; v_gene: TRBV4-1; abundance: -; CDR3nt: TGCGCCAGCAGCCAAGATCTGACTAGCGGGACCCAGTACTTC; CDR3aa: CASSQDLTSGTQYF
j_gene: TRBJ2-7; d_gene: TRBD1; v_gene: TRBV11-3; abundance: -; CDR3nt: TGTGCCAGCAGCCCCTCCCCGACAGGGGACGAGCAGTACTTC; CDR3aa: CASSPSPTGDEQYF
j_gene: TRBJ1-2; d_gene: -; v_gene: TRBV29-1; abundance: -; CDR3nt: TGCAGCGTTCGATTCGGTAATGGCTACACCTTC; CDR3aa: CSVRFGNGYTF
j_gene: TRBJ2-3; d_gene: -; v_gene: TRBV6-1; abundance: -; CDR3nt: TGTGCCAGCAGTAGACAATCCGGGGATACGCAGTATTTT; CDR3aa: CASSRQSGDTQYF
j_gene: TRBJ2-7; d_gene: -; v_gene: TRBV19; abundance: -; CDR3nt: TGTGCCAGTAGCCCGAATCTCGGGGGCGAGCAGTACTTC; CDR3aa: CASSPNLGGEQYF
j_gene: TRBJ2-5; d_gene: TRBD2; v_gene: TRBV11-3; abundance: -; CDR3nt: TGTGCCAGCAGCTTAGGGGCCAGCGGGGGACAAGAGACCCAGTACTTC; CDR3aa: CASSLGASGGQETQYF
j_gene: TRBJ1-1; d_gene: -; v_gene: TRBV6-1; abundance: once; CDR3nt: TGTGCCAGCAGTGGGAGGGGAGGGAGCACTGAAGCTTTCTTT; CDR3aa: CASSGRGGSTEAFF
j_gene: TRBJ2-3; d_gene: TRBD2; v_gene: TRBV5-1; abundance: -; CDR3nt: TGCGCCAGCAGCACACCACGGGAGGGCCTGGGAGATACGCAGTATTTT; CDR3aa: CASSTPREGLGDTQYF
j_gene: TRBJ2-7; d_gene: -; v_gene: TRBV11-3; abundance: -; CDR3nt: TGTGCCAGCAGCTCCACCTTCGGGGAGCAGTACTTC; CDR3aa: CASSSTFGEQYF
j_gene: TRBJ2-7; d_gene: TRBD2; v_gene: TRBV27; abundance: -; CDR3nt: TGTGCCAGCAGCCGACTAGCAGGAGGTTGGGGCTCCTACGAGCAGTACTTC; CDR3aa: CASSRLAGGWGSYEQYF
j_gene: TRBJ2-5; d_gene: -; v_gene: TRBV5-4; abundance: -; CDR3nt: TGTGCCAGCAGCTTGGGAGGGGTAGTGGGGGAGACCCAGTACTTC; CDR3aa: CASSLGGVVGETQYF
j_gene: TRBJ2-5; d_gene: -; v_gene: TRBV5-1; abundance: -; CDR3nt: TGCGCCAGCAGCTCCCCGGGACTTTACGGGGAGACCCAGTACTTC; CDR3aa: CASSSPGLYGETQYF
j_gene: TRBJ1-3; d_gene: -; v_gene: TRBV28; abundance: once; CDR3nt: TGTGCCAGCAGTCCCGTCGGCTCTGGAAACACCATATATTTT; CDR3aa: CASSPVGSGNTIYF
j_gene: TRBJ2-3; d_gene: -; v_gene: TRBV10-3; abundance: -; CDR3nt: TGTGCCATCAGTGAAGGTGCAGGGCTCACAGATACGCAGTATTTT; CDR3aa: CAISEGAGLTDTQYF
j_gene: TRBJ1-2; d_gene: -; v_gene: TRBV20-1; abundance: -; CDR3nt: TGCAGTGCTAGACCAGTGGACATCCCCACCTTC; CDR3aa: CSARPVDIPTF
j_gene: TRBJ2-3; d_gene: -; v_gene: TRBV6-4; abundance: once; CDR3nt: TGTGCCAGCAGTGACTCCGGCGGCACAGATACGCAGTATTTT; CDR3aa: CASSDSGGTDTQYF